The text below deals with one TCR beta chain. Its antigen is unknown. This sample is drawn from a study of blood T cells in healthy people across ages. Overall study context: Template switching captured about one barcoded beta molecule per two T cells. Study outcomes and limitations: The study regarded diversity estimates from one million T cells as underestimates. Naive and antigen-experienced cells were not separated, limiting conclusive comparison.

In terms of origin and age, donors were healthy Caucasian individuals from Russia aged about 6 to 100. Germline V lookup: CDR1 SGHTA, CDR2 FQGNSA. The CDR3 is made up of 15 amino acids. Trimming removed 2 bases from V and 7 bases from J, with 17 bases in between. Alongside a J-beta primer mix, a sample-barcoded 5' primer served in a second PCR lasting roughly 6 to 11 cycles. Each CDR3 protein is one row after TCRdb ran MiXCR on the 5' RACE reads. The sample consists of over 1,500,000 distinct CDR3 sequences, 49% of them appearing once. The sequence derives from a woman aged 35 to 49 in good health. The V and J genes are TRBV7-2 and TRBJ1-2, with a possible D match to TRBD1 (5 bases). The sample comprised blood. CDR3 coding DNA: TGTGCCAGCAGCTTATTGGGGCAGGGAGATGGTGGCTACACCTTC. Protein product: CASSLLGQGDGGYTF. Full variable domain (remainder filled in from reference TRBV7-2 and TRBJ1-2): GAGVSQSPSNKVTEKGKDVELRCDPISGHTALYWYRQSLGQGLEFLIYFQGNSAPDKSGLPSDRFSAERTGGSVSTLTIQRTQQEDSAVYLCASSLLGQGDGGYTFGSGTRLTVV.